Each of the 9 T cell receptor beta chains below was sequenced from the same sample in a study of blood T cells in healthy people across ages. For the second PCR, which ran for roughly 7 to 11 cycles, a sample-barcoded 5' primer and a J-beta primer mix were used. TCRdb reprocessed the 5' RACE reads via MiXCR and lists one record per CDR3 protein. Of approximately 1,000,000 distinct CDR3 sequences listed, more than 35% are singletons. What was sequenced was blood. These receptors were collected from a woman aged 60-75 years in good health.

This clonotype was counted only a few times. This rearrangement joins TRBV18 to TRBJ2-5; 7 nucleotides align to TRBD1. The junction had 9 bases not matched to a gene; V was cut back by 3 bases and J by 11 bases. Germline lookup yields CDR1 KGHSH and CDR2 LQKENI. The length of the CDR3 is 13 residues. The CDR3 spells CASSPGQSVEQYF. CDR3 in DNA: TGTGCCAGCTCACCGGGACAGTCGGTAGAGCAGTACTTC.

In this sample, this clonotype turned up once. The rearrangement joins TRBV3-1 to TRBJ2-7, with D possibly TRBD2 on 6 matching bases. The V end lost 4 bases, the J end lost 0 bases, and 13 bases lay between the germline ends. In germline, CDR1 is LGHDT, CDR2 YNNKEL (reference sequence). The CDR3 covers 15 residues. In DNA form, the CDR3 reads TGTGCCAGCAGCCTAGGGAGGTCTCCCTCCTACGAGCAGTACTTC. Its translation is CASSLGRSPSYEQYF.

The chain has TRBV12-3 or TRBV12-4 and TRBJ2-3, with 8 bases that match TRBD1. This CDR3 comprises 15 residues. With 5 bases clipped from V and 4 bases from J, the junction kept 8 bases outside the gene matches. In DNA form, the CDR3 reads TGTGCCAGCAGTCGACAGGGGCGGAAATCAGATACGCAGTATTTT. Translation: CASSRQGRKSDTQYF.

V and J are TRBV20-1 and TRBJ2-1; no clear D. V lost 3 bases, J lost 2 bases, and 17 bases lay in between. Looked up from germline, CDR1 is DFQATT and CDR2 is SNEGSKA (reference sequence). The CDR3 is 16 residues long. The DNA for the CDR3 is TGCAGTGCTAGTCCGATTATCCTAAGGGCCTACAATGAGCAGTTCTTC. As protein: CSASPIILRAYNEQFF.

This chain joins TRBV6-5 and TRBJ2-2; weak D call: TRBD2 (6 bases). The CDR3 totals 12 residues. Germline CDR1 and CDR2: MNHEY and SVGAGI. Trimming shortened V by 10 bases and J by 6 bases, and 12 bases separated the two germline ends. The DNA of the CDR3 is TGTGCCACCCGACGGGAGTCCGGGGAGCTGTTTTTT. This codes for CATRRESGELFF.

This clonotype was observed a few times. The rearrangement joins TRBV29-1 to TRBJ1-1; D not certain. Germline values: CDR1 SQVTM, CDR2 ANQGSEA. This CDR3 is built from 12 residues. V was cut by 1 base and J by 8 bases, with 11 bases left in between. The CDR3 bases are TGCAGCGTTGAAGGCTCAGGACCAGAAGCTTTCTTT. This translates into CSVEGSGPEAFF.

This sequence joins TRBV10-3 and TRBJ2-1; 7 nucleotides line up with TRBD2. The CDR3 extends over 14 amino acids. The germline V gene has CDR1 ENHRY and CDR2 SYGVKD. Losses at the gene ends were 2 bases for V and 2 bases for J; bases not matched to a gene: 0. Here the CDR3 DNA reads TGTGCCATCAGTGAGGGACTAGCCTACAATGAGCAGTTCTTC. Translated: CAISEGLAYNEQFF.

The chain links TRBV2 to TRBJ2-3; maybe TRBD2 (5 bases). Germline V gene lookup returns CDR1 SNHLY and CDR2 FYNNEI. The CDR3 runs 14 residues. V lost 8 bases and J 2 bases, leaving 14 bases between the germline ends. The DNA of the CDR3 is TGTGCCAGCCGAAGGGTGACTAACACAGATACGCAGTATTTT. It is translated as CASRRVTNTDTQYF.

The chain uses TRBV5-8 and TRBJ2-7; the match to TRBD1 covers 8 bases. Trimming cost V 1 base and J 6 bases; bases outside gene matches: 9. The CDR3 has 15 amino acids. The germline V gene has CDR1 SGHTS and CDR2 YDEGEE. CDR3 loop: CASSLKDRVIGEQYF. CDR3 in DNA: TGTGCCAGCAGCTTGAAGGACAGGGTTATCGGCGAGCAGTACTTC.